The 17 T cell receptor beta chains given below trace back to one sample, sequenced in a study of shared clonotypes between healthy human individuals. Generated by immunoSEQ multiplex PCR, the TCRdb table keeps only in-frame clones and is missing some. The sample shows around 1.9 million clones, around 93% of them seen only once. Naive CD8 cells lacked CD45RO and underwent positive selection for CCR7, leaving out terminally differentiated effector memory CD45RA+ cells. The specimen was naive CD8+ T cells from PBMCs. These receptors came from a man between 18 and 35 years old in good health. Some clones in this sample may be carry-over from other donors' samples.

This chain uses TRBV28 with TRBJ1-2; D gene unclear. CDR3 size: 16 residues. CDR1 and CDR2 (germline): MDHEN, SYDVKM. The V end was cut by 1 base, the J end by 3 bases, with 15 bases between. The CDR3 nucleotides read TGTGCCAGCAGTTTATCCTTGGGCAGTTGGGACTATGGCTACACCTTC. Translating gives CASSLSLGSWDYGYTF.

The genes are TRBV7-8 and TRBJ2-1, with D hard to call. Trimming pared 0 bases from V and 8 bases from J, leaving 11 bases between. CDR1 and CDR2 (germline): SGHVS, FQNEAQ. This CDR3 has 14 residues. The CDR3 here is CASSLAVLADEQFF. CDR3 in DNA: TGTGCCAGCAGCTTAGCGGTTTTAGCCGATGAGCAGTTCTTC.

J is TRBJ2-1 and V is TRBV7-3; D gene unclear. V was trimmed by 5 bases and J by 1 base, leaving 12 bases between them. The CDR3 consists of 15 residues. Germline V CDR1 and CDR2: SGHTA, FQGTGA. CDR3 coding DNA: TGTGCCAGCAGCCTCCAGTTAGAGTCCTACAATGAGCAGTTCTTC. Its protein is CASSLQLESYNEQFF. The variable domain in full, completed from reference TRBV7-3 and TRBJ2-1, reads GAGVSQTPSNKVTEKGKYVELRCDPISGHTALYWYRQSLGQGPEFLIYFQGTGAADDSGLPNDRFFAVRPEGSVSTLKIQRTERGDSAVYLCASSLQLESYNEQFFGPGTRLTVL.

As concerns this clone: The sample contains more than one DNA sequence encoding this CDR3. The genes are TRBV27 and TRBJ1-5; maybe TRBD1 (5 bases). This CDR3 contains 14 residues. V was shortened by 4 bases and J by 2 bases, with 9 bases between the two germline ends. Germline V CDR1 and CDR2: MNHEY, SMNVEV (reference sequence). The CDR3 is CASSSGGGNQPQHF. CDR3 DNA sequence: TGTGCCAGCAGTTCTGGGGGAGGCAATCAGCCCCAGCATTTT.

The rearrangement joins TRBV6-1 to TRBJ2-1; D uncertain. Germline values: CDR1 MNHNS, CDR2 SASEGT. The CDR3 is 13 amino acids. Between the trimmed V and J ends, which lost 5 bases and 4 bases, there was a span of 9 bases. The DNA for the CDR3 is TGTGCCAGCAGTCCGGACCGTTACAATGAGCAGTTCTTC. Its translation: CASSPDRYNEQFF.

The CDR3 DNA reads TGCGCCAGCAGTGAGTCGACAGTCGGCACCTACGAGCAGTACTTC. Its translation: CASSESTVGTYEQYF. The chain combines TRBV10-2 with TRBJ2-7, with a tentative D call TRBD1 (5 bases). There are 15 residues in the CDR3. Trimming removed 0 bases at V and 2 bases at J, with 11 bases between. The V gene's germline CDR1 is WSHSY and CDR2 SAAADI.

This sequence joins TRBV6-1 and TRBJ2-7; TRBD1 might be the D (5 bases). CDR1 and CDR2 (germline): MNHNS, SASEGT. V was shortened by 1 base and J by 2 bases, with 12 bases between the two germline ends. The CDR3 covers 15 residues. CDR3 loop: CASSEGTLVTYEQYF. CDR3 bases: TGTGCCAGCAGTGAAGGGACATTGGTTACCTACGAGCAGTACTTC.

The chain joins TRBV27 to TRBJ2-2, with no clear D. The length of the CDR3 is 15 residues. The V end lost 2 bases, the J end lost 3 bases, and 10 bases lay between the germline ends. The germline V gene has CDR1 MNHEY and CDR2 SMNVEV (reference sequence). In DNA form, the CDR3 reads TGTGCCAGCAGTTTAGTGACCGGGCACACCGGGGAGCTGTTTTTT. This encodes CASSLVTGHTGELFF.

The V gene is TRBV5-4, the J gene TRBJ1-1, with 7 bases identical to TRBD1. The V and J ends lost 9 bases and 7 bases, in that order; junction bases with no gene match: 18. The CDR3 runs 15 residues. Per the germline V gene, CDR1 is SGHNT and CDR2 is YYREEE (reference sequence). CDR3 nucleotide sequence: TGTGCCATCCAGGTCGAAGACAGGGCGATTATTGAAGCTTTCTTT. This codes for CAIQVEDRAIIEAFF.

The chain carries TRBV19 and TRBJ1-1; 9 bases fit TRBD1. This CDR3 spans 16 amino acids. With 4 bases clipped from V and 2 bases from J, the junction kept 8 bases outside the gene matches. Germline CDR1 LNHDA, CDR2 SQIVND (reference sequence). Written as DNA, the CDR3 is TGTGCCAGTAGTACCCGGGACAGGGCCCGAAACACTGAAGCTTTCTTT. Translated: CASSTRDRARNTEAFF.

The chain links TRBV4-1 to TRBJ2-7, with TRBD1 as a possible D gene (6 bases). Trimming took 2 bases from V and 3 from J, leaving 14 bases between them. Germline CDR1 is MGHRA and CDR2 is YSYEKL. CDR3 length equals 15 residues. The CDR3 bases are TGCGCCAGCAGCCAAATACAGGGTAACCGCTACGAGCAGTACTTC. Protein product: CASSQIQGNRYEQYF.

The V gene is TRBV7-9, the J gene TRBJ1-4; perhaps TRBD1 as D (5 bases). Trimming removed 5 bases at V and 8 bases at J, with 15 bases between. Germline V gene sequence: CDR1 SEHNR, CDR2 FQNEAQ (reference sequence). The CDR3 covers 14 residues. CDR3 protein: CASSAPLGREKLFF. DNA of the CDR3: TGTGCCAGCAGCGCCCCCCTGGGGCGGGAAAAACTGTTTTTT.

The J gene is TRBJ2-5, the V gene TRBV28; 9 nucleotides match TRBD2. V lost 2 bases, J lost 1 base, and 5 bases stayed unmatched. The germline V gene has CDR1 MDHEN and CDR2 SYDVKM. The CDR3 has 16 residues. CDR3 sequence (DNA): TGTGCCAGCAGTTTAGGGGGCGGGAGGGCCCAAGAGACCCAGTACTTC. Translating gives CASSLGGGRAQETQYF. The full variable domain, completed using reference TRBV28 and TRBJ2-5, is DVKVTQSSRYLVKRTGEKVFLECVQDMDHENMFWYRQDPGLGLRLIYFSYDVKMKEKGDIPEGYSVSREKKERFSLILESASTNQTSMYLCASSLGGGRAQETQYFGPGTRLLVL.

As concerns this clone: This same CDR3 is encoded by further DNA sequences in the sample. The V and J genes are TRBV6-6 and TRBJ2-7; D unclear. The germline gives CDR1 MNHNY, CDR2 SVGAGI (reference sequence). The CDR3 has 13 residues. With 0 bases removed from V and 3 bases from J, the gap between germline ends came to 6 bases. In DNA form, the CDR3 reads TGTGCCAGCAGTTACTCCTATGGCTACGAGCAGTACTTC. Translation: CASSYSYGYEQYF.

V gene TRBV6-1 combines with J gene TRBJ1-1, with 9 positions matching TRBD1. This CDR3 has 13 amino acids. Germline assignment: CDR1 MNHNS and CDR2 SASEGT. After removal of 5 bases from V and 4 bases from J, the junction contained 2 bases not matched to a gene. CDR3: CASSRTGATEAFF. CDR3 coding DNA: TGTGCCAGCAGTAGGACAGGGGCCACTGAAGCTTTCTTT.

The chain is built from TRBV27 and TRBJ2-5; TRBD1 matches 12 bases. Trimming took 4 bases from V and 5 from J; bases not matched to a gene: 5. Germline V gives CDR1 MNHEY, CDR2 SMNVEV (reference sequence). CDR3 length: 15 amino acids. CDR3 protein: CASSSGTGGFETQYF. CDR3 coding DNA: TGTGCCAGCAGTTCCGGGACAGGGGGCTTCGAGACCCAGTACTTC.

This chain joins TRBV29-1 and TRBJ2-7; the match to TRBD1 covers 7 bases. CDR3 size: 12 residues. Germline trimming cut 6 bases from V and 1 base from J; bases unmatched to any gene: 3. CDR1 is SQVTM and CDR2 is ANQGSEA in the germline V gene. The CDR3, as DNA: TGCAGCGTCTTGGGACAGTCCTACGAGCAGTACTTC. Translating it yields CSVLGQSYEQYF.